This TCR beta chain was sequenced in a study of chemoradiotherapy in HPV16-positive cancers. Whole-study context: Functional T-cell assays on two HPV16-positive patients' cells defined candidate HPV-specific clones and common TCR motifs.

Over chemoradiotherapy, repertoires were sampled more than once. Clones were read by immunoSEQ multiplex PCR, and TCRdb kept only the in-frame ones, dropping some. The sample holds approximately 10,000 clones, 86% seen once. Overall study results and limits: The functional HPV-specific definition rests on just a couple of HPV16-positive patients. Candidate HPV-specific clones and E7-related TCR motifs grew in tumor during treatment.

Germline loops: CDR1 SGHKS, CDR2 YYEKEE (reference sequence). J lost 3 bases, V lost 3 bases, and 2 bases had no gene match. This CDR3 is built from 15 residues. As concerns this clone: Its antigen is not known.

Here the sequenced sample was blood, taken from a patient who underwent chemoradiotherapy. V usage is TRBV5-5 and J usage is TRBJ2-2; 10 bases fit TRBD2. The sequence derives from a human donor with HPV-associated anogenital cancer. The CDR3 DNA reads TGTGCCAGCAGCTCTGGACTAGCGGACACCGGGGAGCTGTTTTTT. This sequence encodes CASSSGLADTGELFF.